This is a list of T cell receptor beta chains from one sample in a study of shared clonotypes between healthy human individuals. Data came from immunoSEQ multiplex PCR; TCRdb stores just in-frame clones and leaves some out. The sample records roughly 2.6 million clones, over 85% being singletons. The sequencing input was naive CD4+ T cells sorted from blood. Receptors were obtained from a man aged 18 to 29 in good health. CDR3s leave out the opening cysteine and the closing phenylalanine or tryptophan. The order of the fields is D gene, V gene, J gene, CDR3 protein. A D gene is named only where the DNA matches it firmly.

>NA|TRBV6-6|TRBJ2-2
ASTSMMLKSGELF
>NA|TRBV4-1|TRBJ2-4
ASSQDQGAPLTKNIQY
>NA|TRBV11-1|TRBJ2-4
ASSLDSIQY
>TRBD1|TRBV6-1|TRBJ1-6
ASSDVTGTGGNSPLH
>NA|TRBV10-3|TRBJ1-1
AISDSITQGNTEAF
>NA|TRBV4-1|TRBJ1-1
ATQPRLFSMGGQLNTEAF
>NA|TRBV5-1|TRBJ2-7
ASSLEGGFYEQY
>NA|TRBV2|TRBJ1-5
ASSERGSNQPQH
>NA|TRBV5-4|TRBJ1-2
ASSPQDRANYGYT
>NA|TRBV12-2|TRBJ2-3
ASRLALQRESADTQY
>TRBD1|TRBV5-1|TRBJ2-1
ASSMGQGGSEQF
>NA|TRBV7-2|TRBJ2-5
ASSLDRVPVQETQY